This T cell receptor beta chain stems from a study of OX40 agonist ivuxolimab in advanced cancers. Study outcomes and limitations: Some patients without response likewise showed low normalized clonal expansion. At doses 0.1 to 3.0 mg/kg, CD4+ and CD8+ clones expanded. Averaged across samples, CD8+ T cells carried more expanded clones than CD4+ did.

This clone was detected only a few times. Its antigen is as yet unknown. The V end was cut by 2 bases, the J end by 7 bases, with 7 bases between. In germline, CDR1 is SGHRS, CDR2 YFSETQ. The CDR3 sequence is 12 residues long. The method was immunoSEQ multiplex PCR; TCRdb's version includes in-frame clones alone and lacks a portion of them. The repertoire consists of fewer than 15,000 clones, with more than 75% occurring once and the leading ten covering under 40%. The TCR comes from an adult with an advanced solid tumor such as melanoma, head and neck, liver or kidney cancer. J is TRBJ2-1 and V is TRBV5-1; D gene unclear. The sequences come from CD4+ or CD8+ T cells sorted from blood, collected in a trial of the OX40 agonist ivuxolimab. CDR3 region: CASSLRPNEQFF. Written as DNA, the CDR3 is TGCGCCAGCAGCTTAAGGCCGAATGAGCAGTTCTTC.